This T cell receptor (beta chain) was sequenced in a study of shared clonotypes between healthy human individuals. Study-wide points: Sequencing depth was expected to affect clonotype sharing among donors.

As for this clone: The antigen remains unidentified.

V lost 2 bases, J lost 4 bases, and 14 bases lay in between. Germline values: CDR1 MDHEN, CDR2 SYDVKM. The CDR3 runs 15 residues. The assay ran at deep level. Libraries were prepared by immunoSEQ multiplex PCR; TCRdb keeps only in-frame clonotypes and omits some of them. This repertoire shows about 660,000 clones, approximately 79% found once; its top ten account for about 1.8%. The genes are TRBV28 and TRBJ2-5; D perhaps matches TRBD2 (6 bases). This TCR was sampled from a woman aged 25 to 45 in good health. Sequencing was carried out using memory CD4+ T cells sorted from blood. Subset denoted: CD45RA-negative fraction. This CDR3 is CASSLRLGGAETQYF. CDR3 sequence (DNA): TGTGCCAGCAGTTTACGTTTAGGAGGGGCAGAGACCCAGTACTTC.